Listed below are T cell receptor beta chains from one sample, sequenced in a study of T-cell memory formation after mild COVID-19. MiXCR was run by TCRdb on the 5' RACE reads, yielding one entry per CDR3 protein. The repertoire holds over 45,000 distinct CDR3 sequences, with 28% as singletons. The sample comprised PBMCs or a T cell subset sorted from them (not recorded which). Source of these receptors: a young man who had mild COVID-19 (a few samples of this study predate the infection). Cell type and time point are not known. The conserved cysteine and the conserved F or W are not part of the CDR3 here. Not every row has a clone size; where given, it reads once, few, many or a size class.

v_call: TRBV11-2; j_call: TRBJ2-5; clone_size: -; cdr3_aa: ASRGGNAGTGYEETQY
v_call: TRBV5-1; j_call: TRBJ2-2; clone_size: -; cdr3_aa: ASSLVRGWNTGELF
v_call: TRBV4-3; j_call: TRBJ2-2; clone_size: -; cdr3_aa: ASSQDPGGELF
v_call: TRBV29-1; j_call: TRBJ2-4; clone_size: -; cdr3_aa: SVGTALAKNIQY
v_call: TRBV12-3/TRBV12-4; j_call: TRBJ1-2; clone_size: -; cdr3_aa: ASSLSAGLDYGYT
v_call: TRBV6-6; j_call: TRBJ2-3; clone_size: few; cdr3_aa: ASSYRTGSRTDTQY
v_call: TRBV4-1; j_call: TRBJ1-2; clone_size: -; cdr3_aa: ASSQEGQRGYT
v_call: TRBV5-1; j_call: TRBJ2-3; clone_size: -; cdr3_aa: ASSPWTSGGSDTQY
v_call: TRBV4-3; j_call: TRBJ2-1; clone_size: -; cdr3_aa: ASSPGAGYNEQF
v_call: TRBV6-2/TRBV6-3; j_call: TRBJ1-1; clone_size: -; cdr3_aa: ASSWAGGTEAF
v_call: TRBV4-1; j_call: TRBJ2-5; clone_size: few; cdr3_aa: ASSQGLAGGIQETQY
v_call: TRBV4-1; j_call: TRBJ2-3; clone_size: -; cdr3_aa: ASSQVPMDGGDTQY
v_call: TRBV4-1; j_call: TRBJ2-1; clone_size: few; cdr3_aa: ASSQTAAVSYEQF
v_call: TRBV7-9; j_call: TRBJ1-5; clone_size: -; cdr3_aa: ASSLGQAGNQPQH
v_call: TRBV28; j_call: TRBJ1-4; clone_size: -; cdr3_aa: ASSPDRKLF
v_call: TRBV20-1; j_call: TRBJ2-7; clone_size: -; cdr3_aa: SARLQTGFSYEQY
v_call: TRBV11-2; j_call: TRBJ2-3; clone_size: -; cdr3_aa: ASSGSGTGSDTQY
v_call: TRBV13; j_call: TRBJ2-5; clone_size: -; cdr3_aa: ASSGPTSQY
v_call: TRBV12-3/TRBV12-4; j_call: TRBJ2-2; clone_size: few; cdr3_aa: ASPGTANTGELF
v_call: TRBV29-1; j_call: TRBJ2-7; clone_size: -; cdr3_aa: SVQGSYEQY
v_call: TRBV10-2; j_call: TRBJ2-2; clone_size: -; cdr3_aa: ASSDGGLNTGELF
v_call: TRBV20-1; j_call: TRBJ2-2; clone_size: -; cdr3_aa: SARDGGELF
v_call: TRBV12-3/TRBV12-4; j_call: TRBJ1-1; clone_size: few; cdr3_aa: ASSIGLTGAF
v_call: TRBV5-6; j_call: TRBJ1-1; clone_size: -; cdr3_aa: ASSPGQGAFTEAF
v_call: TRBV19; j_call: TRBJ2-1; clone_size: -; cdr3_aa: ATSVFGEIYNEQF
v_call: TRBV4-2; j_call: TRBJ2-2; clone_size: once; cdr3_aa: ASSQDFEELF
v_call: TRBV7-3; j_call: TRBJ2-3; clone_size: many; cdr3_aa: ASSLTGSHTDTQY
v_call: TRBV19; j_call: TRBJ2-1; clone_size: -; cdr3_aa: ASSMGRGNEQF
v_call: TRBV20-1; j_call: TRBJ2-3; clone_size: -; cdr3_aa: SARSRDIYPVGTDTQY
v_call: TRBV4-3; j_call: TRBJ2-7; clone_size: -; cdr3_aa: ASSQEVGGRRQY
v_call: TRBV20-1; j_call: TRBJ2-2; clone_size: few; cdr3_aa: SVTPLGDTGELF
v_call: TRBV5-1; j_call: TRBJ2-1; clone_size: few; cdr3_aa: ASSLGRQGYNEQF
v_call: TRBV5-5; j_call: TRBJ2-3; clone_size: -; cdr3_aa: ASRQHQGADTQY
v_call: TRBV7-6; j_call: TRBJ2-1; clone_size: medium-sized; cdr3_aa: ASSLALVPYNEQF
v_call: TRBV5-1; j_call: TRBJ1-2; clone_size: -; cdr3_aa: ASGTGGQLHGYT
v_call: TRBV7-6; j_call: TRBJ2-1; clone_size: few; cdr3_aa: ASSLYGVYNEQF
v_call: TRBV4-2; j_call: TRBJ2-2; clone_size: -; cdr3_aa: ASSLSSGAFTGELF
v_call: TRBV5-1; j_call: TRBJ2-1; clone_size: few; cdr3_aa: ASSLVRTSGNEQF
v_call: TRBV29-1; j_call: TRBJ2-2; clone_size: -; cdr3_aa: SVQGANTGELF
v_call: TRBV11-3; j_call: TRBJ1-2; clone_size: -; cdr3_aa: ASSLPRGGGNYGYT
v_call: TRBV4-1; j_call: TRBJ2-2; clone_size: few; cdr3_aa: ASSQVGTALRELF
v_call: TRBV7-6; j_call: TRBJ1-1; clone_size: once; cdr3_aa: ASSLSTWGATEAF
v_call: TRBV4-1; j_call: TRBJ2-2; clone_size: few; cdr3_aa: ASSQGQTNTGELF
v_call: TRBV6-5; j_call: TRBJ2-7; clone_size: few; cdr3_aa: ASSLTSQNEQY
v_call: TRBV7-2; j_call: TRBJ2-7; clone_size: -; cdr3_aa: ASSLGPPGQGVYEQY
v_call: TRBV7-9; j_call: TRBJ2-7; clone_size: -; cdr3_aa: ASSPTGQGISYEQY
v_call: TRBV12-3/TRBV12-4; j_call: TRBJ2-5; clone_size: -; cdr3_aa: ASSLRTGVGETQY
v_call: TRBV5-5; j_call: TRBJ2-1; clone_size: -; cdr3_aa: ASRFADGFNEQF
v_call: TRBV6-5; j_call: TRBJ1-2; clone_size: few; cdr3_aa: ASTPREGRNYGYT
v_call: TRBV20-1; j_call: TRBJ1-6; clone_size: -; cdr3_aa: SVPGSSYNSPLH
v_call: TRBV12-3/TRBV12-4; j_call: TRBJ2-5; clone_size: few; cdr3_aa: ASSSVSQPGETQY
v_call: TRBV6-2/TRBV6-3; j_call: TRBJ2-5; clone_size: -; cdr3_aa: ASSYQETQY